This TCR beta chain originates from a study of T cells in localized non-small cell lung cancer. This table comes from immunoSEQ multiplex PCR, and its TCRdb copy is limited to in-frame clones, with some not included. Counted here are approximately 28,000 clones, 80% to 85% occurring once; the ten biggest clones make up roughly 5.5%. Germline CDR1 reads SQVTM; CDR2 reads ANQGSEA. The CDR3 is made up of 13 amino acids. V was shortened by 8 bases and J by 0 bases, with 12 bases between the two germline ends. Study-wide points: Sequencing, confined to only one tumor region, leaves heterogeneity possible. Turning up in adjacent lung were a median around 58 of the top 100 tumor clones. Uninvolved adjacent lung had more T cell clonality than any other tissue, topping tumor.

As concerns this clone: Antigen: not known.

V is TRBV29-1 and J is TRBJ2-3; D may be TRBD2 (5 bases). The specimen was peripheral blood mononuclear cells, collected before any cancer treatment. The TCR was taken from a man aged 35 to 69 with stage III lung adenocarcinoma. In nucleotides, the CDR3 is TGCAGCACTGACGGGGATAGCACAGATACGCAGTATTTT. Amino acids: CSTDGDSTDTQYF.